This TCR beta chain was sequenced during a study of response to subunit inactivated influenza vaccine. TCRdb re-derived calls from the RT-PCR reads in MiXCR, one entry per CDR3 protein. Of 150,000 to 200,000 distinct CDR3 sequences detected, around 9.2% appear once; the ten largest clones hold around 9.9%. V lost 6 bases and J lost 5; bases outside the gene matches: 10. Germline loops: CDR1 SGHTA, CDR2 FQGNSA. The CDR3 sequence is 16 residues long. The chain employs TRBV7-2 and TRBJ2-3, with 11 bases lining up with TRBD2. This sample comprised non-naive T cells sorted from PBMCs, obtained on the day of vaccination. The TCR was taken from a man aged 50-59 years who received an inactivated influenza vaccine. The CDR3 bases are TGTGCCAGCAGAGCTACTAGCGGGGGTTTAATAGATACGCAGTATTTT. Protein product: CASRATSGGLIDTQYF.